This passage covers 15 T cell receptor beta chains from one sample sequenced in a study of T cells in tumors and immune-related adverse events. TCRdb's copy holds only in-frame clones and misses some; the assay was immunoSEQ multiplex PCR. The table lists 20,000 to 25,000 clones, about 89% of them singletons, with about 1.4% in the top ten. The specimen comprised lymph node tissue, sampled from a patient treated with anti-PD-1 therapy. The receptors shown here come from a female donor with metastatic renal cell carcinoma.

The chain has TRBV11-2 and TRBJ2-7, with D perhaps TRBD1 (6 bases). CDR3 length: 17 amino acids. CDR1 is SGHAT and CDR2 is FQNNGV in the germline V gene. V shed 5 bases and J shed 1 base, with 21 bases lying between them. CDR3: CASSGSLQGWNSYEQYF. CDR3 DNA: TGTGCCAGCAGCGGGTCCTTACAGGGCTGGAATTCCTACGAGCAGTACTTC. The variable domain in full, completed from reference TRBV11-2 and TRBJ2-7, reads EAGVAQSPRYKIIEKRQSVAFWCNPISGHATLYWYQQILGQGPKLLIQFQNNGVVDDSQLPKDRFSAERLKGVDSTLKIQPAKLEDSAVYLCASSGSLQGWNSYEQYFGPGTRLTVT.

This clone was seen only a few times. The rearrangement links TRBV10-1 to TRBJ1-1; D is undetermined. CDR1 is WNHNN and CDR2 is SYGVQD in the germline V gene (reference sequence). With 0 bases removed from V and 0 bases from J, the gap between germline ends came to 5 bases. CDR3 size: 14 residues. The CDR3 nucleotides read TGCGCCAGCAGTGAGTCCCTTCTGAACACTGAAGCTTTCTTT. Protein product: CASSESLLNTEAFF.

The chain couples TRBV27 to TRBJ2-3; unclear D gene. This CDR3 region has 14 residues. Per germline, CDR1 MNHEY and CDR2 SMNVEV (reference sequence). Trimming took 1 base from V and 6 from J, leaving 11 bases between them. The CDR3 spells CASSLFPSSDTQYF. The CDR3 coding sequence is TGTGCCAGCAGTTTATTCCCTAGTTCGGATACGCAGTATTTT.

The V gene is TRBV7-2, the J gene TRBJ1-2; no reliable D call. V dropped 3 bases and J dropped 4 bases, with 9 bases sitting between them. The CDR3 spans 13 residues. Germline V gene sequence: CDR1 SGHTA, CDR2 FQGNSA. The DNA of the CDR3 is TGTGCCAGCAGCTTGGTCGGCAGCTATGGCTACACCTTC. Residues: CASSLVGSYGYTF.

The chain recombines TRBV7-2 with TRBJ2-3; tentatively, D is TRBD2 (6 bases). V lost 1 base, J lost 6 bases, and 20 bases lay in between. Germline V gene lookup returns CDR1 SGHTA and CDR2 FQGNSA. The CDR3 extends over 17 amino acids. The CDR3 DNA reads TGTGCCAGCAGCTTAGGCGCACTGAGTAGCGGTCAGGATACGCAGTATTTT. Protein sequence: CASSLGALSSGQDTQYF.

V is TRBV6-4 and J is TRBJ2-3; 8 bases fit TRBD2. CDR1 is MRHNA and CDR2 is SNTAGT in the germline V gene. V lost 4 bases and J lost 2; bases outside the gene matches: 5. This CDR3 is built from 15 residues. CDR3 residues: CASSVDSGATDTQYF. The CDR3 DNA sequence: TGTGCCAGCAGTGTGGATAGCGGGGCCACAGATACGCAGTATTTT.

The chain recombines TRBV9 with TRBJ2-7, with TRBD2 matching over 7 bases. V shed 4 bases and J 3 bases; nucleotides not matched to a gene: 10. The CDR3 runs 15 residues. Germline V CDR1 and CDR2: SGDLS, YYNGEE. The chain's CDR3 is CASSPRGSPLYEQYF. CDR3 DNA: TGTGCCAGCAGCCCTCGCGGGAGCCCTCTCTACGAGCAGTACTTC.

CDR3 amino acids: CASSPTGTPEAFF. In DNA form, the CDR3 reads TGTGCCAGCAGTCCCACGGGGACTCCTGAAGCTTTCTTT. The chain has TRBV2 and TRBJ1-1; possible D gene TRBD1, 5 bases. The V gene lost 5 bases and the J gene lost 6 bases, with 13 bases spanning the gap. Germline V lookup: CDR1 SNHLY, CDR2 FYNNEI. This CDR3 has 13 amino acids.

The V and J genes are TRBV4-3 and TRBJ2-6; 10 bases line up with TRBD1. V lost 4 bases and J lost 4; bases outside the gene matches: 7. Per the germline V gene, CDR1 is LGHNA and CDR2 is YSLEER. The CDR3 covers 17 residues. CDR3 nucleotides: TGCGCCAGCAGCCGAGGGACAGGGGTGGTAGGGGCCAACGTCCTGACTTTC. Translating gives CASSRGTGVVGANVLTF.

The gene calls are TRBV5-4 and TRBJ2-2, with unresolved D. Germline CDR1 and CDR2: SGHNT and YYREEE (reference sequence). The V end lost 0 bases, the J end lost 3 bases, and 0 bases lay between the germline ends. The CDR3 runs to 12 residues. CDR3 nucleotide sequence: TGTGCCAGCAGCTTGGACACCGGGGAGCTGTTTTTT. This encodes CASSLDTGELFF.

This chain uses TRBV5-6 with TRBJ2-1; 8 nucleotides match TRBD2. V shed 0 bases, J shed 2 bases, and the junction held 7 bases outside the gene matches. The CDR3 contains 17 residues. Germline CDR1 and CDR2: SGHDT and YYEEEE. CDR3 sequence: CASSLDPPGLAYNEQFF. The CDR3 DNA sequence: TGTGCCAGCAGCTTGGACCCACCGGGACTAGCCTACAATGAGCAGTTCTTC.

V and J are TRBV6-4 and TRBJ1-1, with D possibly being TRBD1 (6 bases). With 4 bases removed from V and 7 bases from J, the gap between germline ends came to 16 bases. Germline CDR1 is MRHNA and CDR2 is SNTAGT. CDR3 length: 14 amino acids. This CDR3 reads CASSARPRGGEAFF. In nucleotides, the CDR3 is TGTGCCAGCAGTGCCCGCCCGAGGGGGGGTGAAGCTTTCTTT.

The V gene is TRBV5-4, the J gene TRBJ2-3, with D uncertain. With 1 base removed from V and 4 bases from J, the gap between germline ends came to 4 bases. Germline V gene lookup returns CDR1 SGHNT and CDR2 YYREEE (reference sequence). The CDR3 totals 12 residues. CDR3 nucleotide sequence: TGTGCCAGCAGCTTGCCGGCAGATACGCAGTATTTT. Protein: CASSLPADTQYF.

The V gene is TRBV19, the J gene TRBJ2-3; D unresolved. The CDR3 loop spans 17 amino acids. CDR1 is LNHDA, CDR2 SQIVND, per germline (reference sequence). The V and J ends lost 1 base and 0 bases respectively, with 14 bases between them. In nucleotides, the CDR3 is TGTGCCAGTAGTATAGTTGGGATTTGGGGAAGCACAGATACGCAGTATTTT. Translation: CASSIVGIWGSTDTQYF. Filled out from reference TRBV19 and TRBJ2-3, the complete variable domain reads DGGITQSPKYLFRKEGQNVTLSCEQNLNHDAMYWYRQDPGQGLRLIYYSQIVNDFQKGDIAEGYSVSREKKESFPLTVTSAQKNPTAFYLCASSIVGIWGSTDTQYFGPGTRLTVL.

V is TRBV6-1 and J is TRBJ2-7, with D possibly matching TRBD1 (5 bases). CDR1 MNHNS and CDR2 SASEGT come from the germline V gene. V dropped 4 bases and J dropped 2 bases, with 9 bases sitting between them. This CDR3 has 13 residues. CDR3 sequence (DNA): TGTGCCAGCAGTGGTACAGGAACCTACGAGCAGTACTTC. Residues: CASSGTGTYEQYF.